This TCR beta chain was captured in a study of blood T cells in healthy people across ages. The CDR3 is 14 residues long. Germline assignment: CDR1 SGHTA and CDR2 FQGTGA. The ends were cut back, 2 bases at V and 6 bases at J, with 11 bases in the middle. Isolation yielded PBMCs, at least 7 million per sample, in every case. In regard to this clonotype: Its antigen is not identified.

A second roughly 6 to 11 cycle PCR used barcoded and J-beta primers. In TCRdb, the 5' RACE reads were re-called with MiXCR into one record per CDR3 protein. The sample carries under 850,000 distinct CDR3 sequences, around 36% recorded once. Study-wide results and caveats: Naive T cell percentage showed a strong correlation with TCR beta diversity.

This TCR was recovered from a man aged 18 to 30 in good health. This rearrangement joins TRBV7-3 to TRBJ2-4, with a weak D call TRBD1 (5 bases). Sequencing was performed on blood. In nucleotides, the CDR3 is TGTGCCAGCAGCTTACAGGGTCTGGGAAACATTCAGTACTTC. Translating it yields CASSLQGLGNIQYF. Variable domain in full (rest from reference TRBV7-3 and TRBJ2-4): GAGVSQTPSNKVTEKGKYVELRCDPISGHTALYWYRQSLGQGPEFLIYFQGTGAADDSGLPNDRFFAVRPEGSVSTLKIQRTERGDSAVYLCASSLQGLGNIQYFGAGTRLSVL.